A single sample is the source of the 27 T cell receptor beta chains below, sequenced in a study of blood T cell repertoires in COVID-19. This table comes from immunoSEQ multiplex PCR, and its TCRdb copy is limited to in-frame clones, with some not included. Among about 77,000 clones listed, more than 75% were seen once. Sequenced input: peripheral blood. Receptors were obtained from a woman aged 80 or over with active or convalescent COVID-19.

This rearrangement joins TRBV11-2 to TRBJ1-4; 10 nucleotides line up with TRBD1. CDR1 SGHAT and CDR2 FQNNGV come from the germline V gene. V dropped 3 bases and J dropped 5; count of bases not matched to a gene: 6. This CDR3 has 16 amino acids. CDR3 sequence reads: CASSFIGQGVNEKLFF. CDR3 DNA: TGTGCCAGCAGCTTCATCGGACAGGGGGTCAATGAAAAACTGTTTTTT.

The V and J genes are TRBV5-6 and TRBJ1-3; 7 bases fit TRBD1. CDR3 length: 16 residues. V lost 3 bases to trimming and J lost 2 bases; unmatched junction nucleotides: 8. CDR1 and CDR2 from the germline V gene are SGHDT and YYEEEE. Here the CDR3 reads CASSSGQTLTGNTIYF. The DNA of the CDR3 is TGTGCCAGCAGCTCGGGACAGACACTTACTGGAAACACCATATATTTT.

The chain links TRBV27 to TRBJ1-3; the D gene is possibly TRBD1 (5 bases). Deletions cut 5 bases from V and 0 bases from J, with 8 bases between. CDR1 is MNHEY and CDR2 is SMNVEV in the germline V gene (reference sequence). The CDR3 covers 14 residues. The CDR3, as DNA: TGTGCCAGCAGTCAAGGGGCCTCTGGAAACACCATATATTTT. The encoded protein is CASSQGASGNTIYF.

The chain carries TRBV6-5 and TRBJ2-3; possibly TRBD2 for D (6 bases). V was pared by 6 bases and J by 2 bases, with 12 bases between. This CDR3 spans 14 amino acids. CDR1 and CDR2 from the germline V gene are MNHEY and SVGAGI. The chain's CDR3 is CASSRDFATDTQYF. CDR3 sequence (DNA): TGTGCCAGCAGCCGGGACTTCGCCACAGATACGCAGTATTTT.

The gene calls are TRBV28 and TRBJ2-1, with D possibly being TRBD2 (7 bases). Germline V gene data show CDR1 as MDHEN and CDR2 as SYDVKM. V was clipped by 8 bases and J by 9 bases, with 14 bases between them. This CDR3 is built from 12 residues. CDR3 bases: TGTGCCAGCTCGCGGGGGCAGGCTGAGCAGTTCTTC. Its translation: CASSRGQAEQFF.

The chain employs TRBV21-1 and TRBJ2-7; the table's D call of TRBD2 was not tested on the DNA. TRBV21-1 corresponds to a pseudogene. The CDR3 is 16 residues long. In DNA, the CDR3 is TGTGCCAGCAGCAACCTCGGGACTAGCGGCCTATACGAGCAGTACTTC. Encoded protein: CASSNLGTSGLYEQYF.

The chain carries TRBV4-3 and TRBJ2-3; TRBD1 matches at 9 bases. Losses at the gene ends were 3 bases for V and 4 bases for J; bases not matched to a gene: 5. Germline loops: CDR1 LGHNA, CDR2 YSLEER. The CDR3 is made up of 15 amino acids. The CDR3 DNA is TGCGCCAGCAGCCACCTACGGACAGGGGCAGATACGCAGTATTTT. It is translated as CASSHLRTGADTQYF.

This chain uses TRBV5-1 with TRBJ1-1, with D possibly matching TRBD1 (6 bases). CDR3 length: 12 amino acids. Germline assignment: CDR1 SGHRS and CDR2 YFSETQ. V lost 7 bases and J lost 5, with 12 bases in between. The CDR3 region is CASEGTGTEAFF. CDR3 DNA: TGCGCCAGCGAAGGTACAGGGACTGAAGCTTTCTTT. The full variable domain, completed using reference TRBV5-1 and TRBJ1-1, is KAGVTQTPRYLIKTRGQQVTLSCSPISGHRSVSWYQQTPGQGLQFLFEYFSETQRNKGNFPGRFSGRQFSNSRSEMNVSTLELGDSALYLCASEGTGTEAFFGQGTRLTVV.

This chain links TRBV12-5 with TRBJ1-2; 7 nucleotides line up with TRBD1. The germline V gene encodes CDR1 LGHNT and CDR2 FRNRAP. V lost 0 bases to trimming and J lost 4 bases; unmatched junction nucleotides: 11. This CDR3 contains 17 residues. CDR3 nucleotide sequence: TGTGCTAGTGGTTTGGTATTAACAGGGGAAGTTAGCTATGGCTACACCTTC. Its protein product is CASGLVLTGEVSYGYTF.

The chain links TRBV9 to TRBJ2-2, with D maybe TRBD1 (6 bases). Trimming took off 4 bases at V and 5 bases at J, with 18 bases between the two ends. Germline V gives CDR1 SGDLS, CDR2 YYNGEE. This CDR3 has 16 amino acids. The CDR3 nucleotides read TGTGCCAGCAGCCATGACCTGACAGGTTTTACCGGGGAGCTGTTTTTT. This encodes CASSHDLTGFTGELFF.

The genes are TRBV7-2 and TRBJ1-2; the match to TRBD1 covers 9 bases. The CDR3 is 15 residues long. V was pared by 5 bases and J by 4 bases, with 8 bases of the junction left unmatched. Germline V lookup: CDR1 SGHTA, CDR2 FQGNSA. CDR3 sequence reads: CASSPGQGPFYGYTF. In nucleotides, the CDR3 is TGTGCCAGCAGCCCGGGACAGGGACCCTTCTATGGCTACACCTTC.

The chain joins TRBV3-1 (or the pseudogene TRBV3-2) to TRBJ1-5, with 10 bases that match TRBD1. CDR1 LGHDT and CDR2 YNNKEL come from the germline V gene (reference sequence). Trimming at V came to 0 bases and at J to 5 bases, leaving 10 bases not matched to a gene. The CDR3 runs 18 residues. The CDR3 nucleotides read TGTGCCAGCAGCCAAGATCCTGAGGAGACAGGGGGCGATCAGCCCCAGCATTTT. Translating gives CASSQDPEETGGDQPQHF.

This clone appeared a single time. The rearrangement links TRBV5-1 to TRBJ2-5; 11 bases are a match to TRBD2. The CDR3 length is 16 residues. Losses at the gene ends were 2 bases for V and 5 bases for J; bases not matched to a gene: 8. Germline V gives CDR1 SGHRS, CDR2 YFSETQ. The CDR3 here is CASSLDSGGAGETQYF. CDR3 nucleotide sequence: TGCGCCAGCAGCTTAGATAGCGGGGGGGCCGGGGAGACCCAGTACTTC.

This chain joins TRBV7-6 and TRBJ2-7, with unresolved D. V was clipped by 1 base and J by 6 bases, with 4 bases between them. The CDR3 contains 11 residues. Per germline, CDR1 SGHVS and CDR2 FNYEAQ. The CDR3 region is CASSLDSEQYF. The DNA for the CDR3 is TGTGCCAGCAGCTTAGACAGCGAGCAGTACTTC.

This chain joins TRBV6-5 and TRBJ1-1; D remains unclear. Germline-derived CDR1 and CDR2 are MNHEY and SVGAGI. V lost 5 bases and J lost 1, with 14 bases in between. The CDR3 sequence is 15 residues long. This chain's CDR3 is CASSPVKGANTEAFF. The DNA of the CDR3 is TGTGCCAGCAGTCCAGTTAAGGGAGCGAACACTGAAGCTTTCTTT.

The V and J genes are TRBV27 and TRBJ1-2; 10 bases align to TRBD1. Losses at the gene ends were 3 bases for V and 6 bases for J; bases not matched to a gene: 7. The CDR3 has 15 residues. Looked up from germline, CDR1 is MNHEY and CDR2 is SMNVEV (reference sequence). The CDR3: CASSFYGTGVHGYTF. CDR3 DNA: TGTGCCAGCAGTTTCTACGGGACAGGGGTGCATGGCTACACCTTC.

The chain joins TRBV10-2 to TRBJ2-3, with 10 bases identical to TRBD2. Germline lookup yields CDR1 WSHSY and CDR2 SAAADI. V gave up 5 bases and J gave up 0 bases; unmatched junction bases: 2. The length of the CDR3 is 15 residues. The CDR3: CASSWTSGSTDTQYF. CDR3 sequence (DNA): TGCGCCAGCAGTTGGACTAGCGGAAGCACAGATACGCAGTATTTT.

This clone has a handful of counts. The CDR3 nucleotides are TGTGCCAGTAGAAATCCGGGGGGGGCGGGCACAGATACGCAGTATTTT. The encoded protein is CASRNPGGAGTDTQYF. This chain links TRBV19 with TRBJ2-3, with TRBD2 matching over 8 bases. In germline, CDR1 is LNHDA, CDR2 SQIVND (reference sequence). With V trimmed by 6 bases and J by 1 base, 9 bases remained unmatched. This CDR3 region has 16 residues.

The chain is built from TRBV3-1 (or the pseudogene TRBV3-2) and TRBJ1-2; D remains unclear. CDR3 length: 13 residues. Looked up from germline, CDR1 is LGHDT and CDR2 is YNNKEL (reference sequence). Trimming stripped 4 bases from V and 8 bases from J, with 14 bases between. In nucleotides, the CDR3 is TGTGCCAGCAGCCCCCCCCGGGTTGGGGGCTACACCTTC. This translates into CASSPPRVGGYTF.

The V gene is TRBV7-9, the J gene TRBJ2-1, with unresolved D. Trimming pared 6 bases from V and 1 base from J, leaving 16 bases between. Per germline, CDR1 SEHNR and CDR2 FQNEAQ (reference sequence). This CDR3 has 16 amino acids. CDR3 sequence reads: CASSRPQDWSYNEQFF. CDR3 DNA: TGTGCCAGCAGTCGGCCTCAGGATTGGTCCTACAATGAGCAGTTCTTC. Together with reference TRBV7-9 and TRBJ2-1, the CDR3 gives the full variable domain: DTGVSQNPRHKITKRGQNVTFRCDPISEHNRLYWYRQTLGQGPEFLTYFQNEAQLEKSRLLSDRFSAERPKGSFSTLEIQRTEQGDSAMYLCASSRPQDWSYNEQFFGPGTRLTVL.

This chain links TRBV5-1 with TRBJ2-4; TRBD2 matches at 11 bases. The CDR3 has 16 residues. Germline assignment: CDR1 SGHRS and CDR2 YFSETQ. The V and J ends lost 4 bases and 4 bases, in that order; junction bases with no gene match: 7. This chain's CDR3 is CASSVQTSGEKNIQYF. CDR3 coding DNA: TGCGCCAGCAGCGTACAGACTAGCGGGGAAAAAAACATTCAGTACTTC. Complete variable domain (other parts from reference TRBV5-1 and TRBJ2-4): KAGVTQTPRYLIKTRGQQVTLSCSPISGHRSVSWYQQTPGQGLQFLFEYFSETQRNKGNFPGRFSGRQFSNSRSEMNVSTLELGDSALYLCASSVQTSGEKNIQYFGAGTRLSVL.

This clone was seen more than once but under ten times. The rearrangement joins TRBV28 to TRBJ1-1, with TRBD1 matching over 8 bases. Germline-derived CDR1 and CDR2 are MDHEN and SYDVKM. The trim removed 6 bases at V and 4 bases at J, leaving 7 bases unmatched. The CDR3 is made up of 14 amino acids. The CDR3 DNA reads as TGTGCCAGCAGCCCAGGGGGCTCGGGCACTGAAGCTTTCTTT. Translating it yields CASSPGGSGTEAFF.

This chain connects TRBV28 to TRBJ1-5; the match to TRBD1 covers 8 bases. Germline lookup yields CDR1 MDHEN and CDR2 SYDVKM. CDR3 size: 15 residues. Germline trimming cut 8 bases from V and 3 bases from J; bases unmatched to any gene: 9. CDR3 DNA: TGTGCCAGCCAAGGACAGGGCCGGGTCAATCAGCCCCAGCATTTT. Its protein product is CASQGQGRVNQPQHF.

The rearrangement uses TRBV28 and TRBJ1-2; 8 nucleotides agree with TRBD1. Per the germline V gene, CDR1 is MDHEN and CDR2 is SYDVKM. The V gene end was trimmed by 4 bases and the J gene end by 8 bases; junction bases not matched to a gene: 9. This CDR3 is built from 14 residues. The CDR3 is CASSWGQAHGGYTF. CDR3 in DNA: TGTGCCAGCAGTTGGGGACAGGCACATGGGGGCTACACCTTC.

V usage is TRBV2 and J usage is TRBJ1-3, with D unresolved. With 2 bases removed from V and 0 bases from J, the gap between germline ends came to 11 bases. This CDR3 has 16 amino acids. The germline CDR1 and CDR2 sequences are SNHLY and FYNNEI. The CDR3 protein is CASSERVLSSGNTIYF. CDR3 sequence (DNA): TGTGCCAGCAGTGAACGTGTTCTGAGCTCTGGAAACACCATATATTTT.

CDR3 in amino acids: CASRGEARNTEAFF. The DNA of the CDR3 is TGCGCCAGCCGGGGGGAGGCCAGGAACACTGAAGCTTTCTTT. V and J are TRBV4-1 and TRBJ1-1; D perhaps matches TRBD1 (5 bases). The V end was cut by 8 bases, the J end by 1 base, with 14 bases between. Germline V CDR1 and CDR2: MGHRA, YSYEKL. The CDR3 extends over 14 amino acids.

The chain has TRBV9 and TRBJ2-1; weak D call: TRBD2 (5 bases). V gave up 4 bases and J gave up 7 bases, with 18 bases separating them. CDR3 length equals 15 residues. CDR1 is SGDLS, CDR2 YYNGEE, per germline. The chain's CDR3 is CASSQEGTTYNEQFF. CDR3 nucleotides: TGTGCCAGCAGCCAAGAGGGAACTACGTATAATGAGCAGTTCTTC. Looking up the rest from reference TRBV9 and TRBJ2-1 gives the full variable domain: DSGVTQTPKHLITATGQRVTLRCSPRSGDLSVYWYQQSLDQGLQFLIQYYNGEERAKGNILERFSAQQFPDLHSELNLSSLELGDSALYFCASSQEGTTYNEQFFGPGTRLTVL.